A selection of T cell receptor beta chains follows, all from one sample in a study of CD8 T cells in ankylosing spondylitis. TCRdb called the 5' RACE reads again in MiXCR, with one record for every CDR3 protein. The profile covers 200,000 to 250,000 distinct CDR3 sequences, with roughly 25% appearing a single time and less than 8.5% taken by the ten largest. The sample comprised blood, either unsorted or a sorted T cell fraction (not recorded which). Source of these receptors: a male donor with ankylosing spondylitis or in good health (not recorded which). Both conserved end residues are part of each CDR3.

J: TRBJ1-3; V: TRBV6-1; CDR3: CASSGTSGNTIYF
J: TRBJ1-5; V: TRBV20-1; CDR3: CSAREAAGIPYSNQPQHF
J: TRBJ2-3; V: TRBV29-1; CDR3: CSVDPRSSAQVTDTQYF
J: TRBJ2-5; V: TRBV12-3/TRBV12-4; CDR3: CASSSGLAGTETQYF
J: TRBJ1-6; V: TRBV10-3; CDR3: CAISESMAGRNSPLHF
J: TRBJ2-1; V: TRBV10-3; CDR3: CAISQGGQGTLSYNEQFF
J: TRBJ2-3; V: TRBV29-1; CDR3: CSVVAAGTQYF
J: TRBJ1-1; V: TRBV6-5; CDR3: CASSYSLRNTEAFF
J: TRBJ1-4; V: TRBV5-1; CDR3: CASSLEGRGDEKLFF
J: TRBJ2-3; V: TRBV7-9; CDR3: CASSSSQGVRDTQYF
J: TRBJ2-6; V: TRBV5-1; CDR3: CASSLLSRQGYTSGANVLTF
J: TRBJ2-3; V: TRBV7-8; CDR3: CASSFGRVGDTQYF
J: TRBJ2-1; V: TRBV5-1; CDR3: CASSPEGVSYNEQFF
J: TRBJ1-5; V: TRBV5-1; CDR3: CASSQTQGSQPQHF
J: TRBJ1-2; V: TRBV4-1; CDR3: CASSQGALRQVDGYTF
J: TRBJ2-1; V: TRBV10-3; CDR3: CAISGTSGRKGYNEQFF
J: TRBJ1-5; V: TRBV6-1; CDR3: CASRGTGSNQPQHF
J: TRBJ2-5; V: TRBV12-3/TRBV12-4; CDR3: CASSLAPGQGLGQETQYF
J: TRBJ2-1; V: TRBV20-1; CDR3: CSARDMSGRYEQFF
J: TRBJ1-6; V: TRBV7-2; CDR3: CASSSTGDSPLHF
J: TRBJ2-2; V: TRBV9; CDR3: CASSALGGLVLTGELFF
J: TRBJ2-5; V: TRBV20-1; CDR3: CSELGLAGNSQETQYF
J: TRBJ2-3; V: TRBV5-4; CDR3: CASSFGQGADTQYF
J: TRBJ2-5; V: TRBV5-6; CDR3: CASSLIAGGQKETQYF
J: TRBJ2-5; V: TRBV29-1; CDR3: CSVPVGGVGETQYF
J: TRBJ2-6; V: TRBV5-6; CDR3: CASSSYSGANVLTF
J: TRBJ2-1; V: TRBV29-1; CDR3: CSVEPGQGWSYNEQFF
J: TRBJ2-7; V: TRBV5-1; CDR3: CASSLGGDQTREQYF
J: TRBJ2-3; V: TRBV5-6; CDR3: CASSFGASTDTQYF
J: TRBJ1-4; V: TRBV29-1; CDR3: CSAMKGAEKLFF
J: TRBJ2-1; V: TRBV5-4; CDR3: CASSDPTSGKYNEQFF
J: TRBJ2-7; V: TRBV7-9; CDR3: CASSLGQPTYEQYF
J: TRBJ2-1; V: TRBV29-1; CDR3: CSVSPQGYGEQFF
J: TRBJ2-1; V: TRBV29-1; CDR3: CSVEGTSGALDNLEQFF
J: TRBJ2-3; V: TRBV12-3/TRBV12-4; CDR3: CASSLSRGLDTQYF
J: TRBJ2-2; V: TRBV6-5; CDR3: CASSDSGTSGRRRGDTGELFF
J: TRBJ2-1; V: TRBV3-1; CDR3: CASSQDDRGQGNEQFF
J: TRBJ1-4; V: TRBV10-3; CDR3: CAISGNRGVDEKLFF
J: TRBJ2-7; V: TRBV10-3; CDR3: CAISTSSGNGYEQYF
J: TRBJ2-5; V: TRBV12-3/TRBV12-4; CDR3: CASRTDTQETQYF
J: TRBJ1-6; V: TRBV20-1; CDR3: CSAGEVNGALSYNSPLHF
J: TRBJ2-1; V: TRBV6-1; CDR3: CASGLAGGPPNNEQFF
J: TRBJ2-5; V: TRBV6-5; CDR3: CASSYSRQGGTQYF
J: TRBJ2-1; V: TRBV15; CDR3: CASRDGLRNEQFF
J: TRBJ2-7; V: TRBV7-2; CDR3: CASRVAGRHEQYF
J: TRBJ1-2; V: TRBV20-1; CDR3: CSARGQNYGYTF